One and the same sample provided the 28 T cell receptor beta chains below, sequenced in a study of blood T cell repertoires in COVID-19. Data came from immunoSEQ multiplex PCR; TCRdb stores just in-frame clones and leaves some out. Seen here are 20,000 to 25,000 clones, about nine tenths observed once, and the top ten hold around 20%. Sample: peripheral blood. These receptors were collected from an older man in a cohort sampled during active COVID-19.

This clone was seen only once. The rearrangement links TRBV28 to TRBJ2-1, with 8 positions matching TRBD2. J gave up 8 bases and V 6 bases, and 12 bases lay outside the gene matches. CDR1 is MDHEN and CDR2 is SYDVKM in the germline V gene. This CDR3 comprises 15 residues. The CDR3 sequence is CASRVTGTSFHEQFF. The CDR3, as DNA: TGTGCCAGCAGGGTGACCGGGACTAGTTTTCATGAGCAGTTCTTC.

The chain carries TRBV9 and TRBJ1-2; 10 positions match TRBD1. The CDR3 consists of 15 residues. Per germline, CDR1 SGDLS and CDR2 YYNGEE. Losses at the gene ends were 3 bases for V and 8 bases for J; bases not matched to a gene: 10. CDR3: CASSAPGQGFPGYTF. CDR3 nucleotides: TGTGCCAGCAGCGCTCCGGGACAGGGGTTTCCGGGCTACACCTTC.

This clone was seen just once. The chain uses TRBV4-1 and TRBJ1-6; 9 bases fit TRBD1. Germline assignment: CDR1 MGHRA and CDR2 YSYEKL. Trimming took 3 bases from V and 0 from J; bases not matched to a gene: 9. The CDR3 totals 19 residues. CDR3 nucleotide sequence: TGCGCCAGCAGCCAGGTGCGCGGGACAGGGCTCTCCTATAATTCACCCCTCCACTTT. This translates into CASSQVRGTGLSYNSPLHF.

V is TRBV6-5 and J is TRBJ2-7, with 8 bases that match TRBD1. This CDR3 contains 13 residues. Per the germline V gene, CDR1 is MNHEY and CDR2 is SVGAGI. The V gene end was trimmed by 6 bases and the J gene end by 6 bases; junction bases not matched to a gene: 7. The CDR3 loop reads CASSSTGAGEQYF. CDR3 nucleotides: TGTGCCAGCAGCTCGACAGGGGCTGGCGAGCAGTACTTC.

CDR3 sequence reads: CSASIRRGSSYEQYF. As DNA, the CDR3 is TGCAGTGCTAGTATTAGGCGGGGCAGCTCCTACGAGCAGTACTTC. This rearrangement joins TRBV20-1 to TRBJ2-7, with D possibly matching TRBD2 (6 bases). Trimming cost V 3 bases and J 0 bases, with 15 bases left between them. Germline assignment: CDR1 DFQATT and CDR2 SNEGSKA (reference sequence). The CDR3 is made up of 15 amino acids.

The chain links TRBV2 to TRBJ1-4, with TRBD1 matching over 10 bases. Germline CDR1 is SNHLY and CDR2 is FYNNEI. Trimming cost V 6 bases and J 4 bases; bases outside gene matches: 2. This CDR3 comprises 14 residues. CDR3 sequence reads: CASSRTGGNEKLFF. In DNA, the CDR3 is TGTGCCAGCAGCAGGACAGGGGGTAATGAAAAACTGTTTTTT.

The J gene is TRBJ2-7, the V gene TRBV28; the D gene is possibly TRBD1 (7 bases). V shed 4 bases and J shed 0 bases, with 25 bases lying between them. This CDR3 has 19 residues. In germline, CDR1 is MDHEN, CDR2 SYDVKM. As DNA, the CDR3 is TGTGCCAGCAGTTCGGGGGACAGCGACGGGCCGTTCCTCTCCTACGAGCAGTACTTC. This encodes CASSSGDSDGPFLSYEQYF. The whole variable domain, filled in from reference TRBV28 and TRBJ2-7, reads DVKVTQSSRYLVKRTGEKVFLECVQDMDHENMFWYRQDPGLGLRLIYFSYDVKMKEKGDIPEGYSVSREKKERFSLILESASTNQTSMYLCASSSGDSDGPFLSYEQYFGPGTRLTVT.

CDR3 protein: CASSPWTSGSYNEQFF. CDR3 coding DNA: TGTGCCAGCAGTCCATGGACTAGCGGCTCCTACAATGAGCAGTTCTTC. The rearrangement links TRBV6-2 or TRBV6-3 to TRBJ2-1, with 10 bases identical to TRBD2. The CDR3 is 16 residues long. CDR1 and CDR2 (germline): MNHEY, SVGEGT. The ends lost 5 bases at V and 0 bases at J; junction bases unmatched: 4.

This chain joins TRBV7-9 and TRBJ2-2, with 7 bases matching TRBD1. With 0 bases clipped from V and 6 bases from J, the junction kept 1 base outside the gene matches. This CDR3 contains 14 residues. CDR1 and CDR2 (germline): SEHNR, FQNEAQ (reference sequence). As DNA, the CDR3 is TGTGCCAGCAGCTTAGCCAGGGGGTCCGGGGAGCTGTTTTTT. It yields the protein CASSLARGSGELFF.

The V call is TRBV20-1, the J call TRBJ1-2; D is ambiguous. Trimming removed 7 bases from V and 5 bases from J, with 8 bases in between. Germline V lookup: CDR1 DFQATT, CDR2 SNEGSKA (reference sequence). CDR3 length: 10 amino acids. The CDR3 is CSVFQYGYTF. The CDR3 DNA follows: TGCAGTGTTTTCCAATATGGCTACACCTTC.

The rearrangement uses TRBV14 and TRBJ1-1; no reliable D call. The CDR3 consists of 15 residues. V lost 2 bases and J lost 1, with 11 bases in between. Germline V gene sequence: CDR1 SGHDN, CDR2 FVKESK. The CDR3 loop reads CASSQLVGPNTEAFF. The CDR3 DNA reads as TGTGCCAGCAGCCAACTAGTGGGTCCGAACACTGAAGCTTTCTTT.

About this clone: Germline is not matched at one junction end, which may reflect a read error. The V call is TRBV7-7, the J call TRBJ1-3; the match to TRBD1 covers 10 bases. Germline lookup yields CDR1 SSHAT and CDR2 FNYEAQ (reference sequence). The CDR3 contains 15 residues. The DNA for the CDR3 is TGTGCTAGCAGCTTGACAGGGGGCCCTGGAAACACCATATATTTT. Translated, it gives CASSLTGGPGNTIYF.

The chain couples TRBV18 to TRBJ1-1; maybe TRBD1 (6 bases). The CDR3 totals 13 residues. Trimming took 3 bases from V and 6 from J, leaving 11 bases between them. From germline, CDR1 is KGHSH and CDR2 LQKENI. CDR3 in amino acids: CASSPDTGSEAFF. DNA for the CDR3: TGTGCCAGCTCACCCGATACAGGGTCTGAAGCTTTCTTT.

This chain joins TRBV3-1 (or the pseudogene TRBV3-2) and TRBJ2-3; 9 bases fit TRBD1. This CDR3 is 15 amino acids long. The germline V gene has CDR1 LGHDT and CDR2 YNNKEL (reference sequence). V trimming: 6 bases; J trimming: 7 bases; junction bases outside the gene matches: 11. CDR3 DNA sequence: TGTGCCAGCAGTTCGGGACAGGGAGGTTGGCATACGCAGTATTTT. It encodes CASSSGQGGWHTQYF.

The chain employs TRBV5-8 and TRBJ2-1, with 9 bases lining up with TRBD2. CDR1 and CDR2 (germline): SGHTS, YDEGEE. The junction had 2 bases not matched to a gene; V was cut back by 1 base and J by 3 bases. The CDR3 consists of 15 residues. CDR3 protein: CASSLWRGGYNEQFF. CDR3 nucleotides: TGTGCCAGCAGCTTGTGGCGGGGGGGCTACAATGAGCAGTTCTTC.

This chain connects TRBV7-6 to TRBJ2-5; 9 bases are a match to TRBD2. The CDR3 covers 14 residues. Trimming removed 5 bases from V and 5 bases from J; junction bases left unmatched: 6. In germline, CDR1 is SGHVS, CDR2 FNYEAQ. DNA of the CDR3: TGTGCCAGCAGCCATAGCGGGAGTGGGGAGACCCAGTACTTC. Its translation is CASSHSGSGETQYF.

The V gene is TRBV7-2, the J gene TRBJ1-5; possible D gene TRBD1, 6 bases. Deletions cut 2 bases from V and 4 bases from J, with 12 bases between. CDR1 SGHTA and CDR2 FQGNSA come from the germline V gene. The CDR3 contains 15 residues. DNA for the CDR3: TGTGCCAGCAGCTTAACGCGGGGGCAAAATCAGCCCCAGCATTTT. This gives the protein CASSLTRGQNQPQHF. The full variable domain, its missing parts supplied by reference TRBV7-2 and TRBJ1-5, is GAGVSQSPSNKVTEKGKDVELRCDPISGHTALYWYRQSLGQGLEFLIYFQGNSAPDKSGLPSDRFSAERTGGSVSTLTIQRTQQEDSAVYLCASSLTRGQNQPQHFGDGTRLSIL.

The chain uses TRBV19 and TRBJ1-2; 7 bases are a match to TRBD1. Germline V lookup: CDR1 LNHDA, CDR2 SQIVND (reference sequence). J lost 2 bases, V lost 2 bases, and 5 bases had no gene match. This CDR3 region has 15 residues. This CDR3 is CASSISPGGNYGYTF. The CDR3 DNA is TGTGCCAGTAGTATAAGTCCAGGGGGGAACTATGGCTACACCTTC.

This chain joins TRBV15 and TRBJ2-4; 11 bases line up with TRBD1. The CDR3 has 19 residues. Germline CDR1 is LNHNV and CDR2 is YYDKDF (reference sequence). V was clipped by 0 bases and J by 7 bases; unmatched bases: 14. DNA of the CDR3: TGTGCCACCAGCAGAGATCGGACAGGGGGCCTAGGGGACTTGAACATTCAGTACTTC. It translates to CATSRDRTGGLGDLNIQYF. Full variable domain (outside the CDR3, taken from reference TRBV15 and TRBJ2-4): DAMVIQNPRYQVTQFGKPVTLSCSQTLNHNVMYWYQQKSSQAPKLLFHYYDKDFNNEADTPDNFQSRRPNTSFCFLDIRSPGLGDTAMYLCATSRDRTGGLGDLNIQYFGAGTRLSVL.

This sequence joins TRBV20-1 and TRBJ2-1, with D possibly matching TRBD2 (6 bases). The CDR3 totals 15 residues. With 3 bases removed from V and 2 bases from J, the gap between germline ends came to 14 bases. Germline V gene lookup returns CDR1 DFQATT and CDR2 SNEGSKA (reference sequence). The CDR3 DNA sequence: TGCAGTGCTAGTCCTCGGAGGACTACCTACAATGAGCAGTTCTTC. Its translation: CSASPRRTTYNEQFF.

The J gene is TRBJ1-1, the V gene TRBV19; 9 bases line up with TRBD1. The CDR3 has 11 amino acids. Trimming removed 7 bases from V and 9 bases from J; junction bases left unmatched: 3. Germline V gives CDR1 LNHDA, CDR2 SQIVND (reference sequence). CDR3 DNA sequence: TGTGCCAGTACCTACAGGGGGCAAGCTTTCTTT. Its protein is CASTYRGQAFF.

V is TRBV15 and J is TRBJ1-1, with D unresolved. Germline V gene lookup returns CDR1 LNHNV and CDR2 YYDKDF (reference sequence). V was clipped by 1 base and J by 5 bases, with 11 bases between them. CDR3 length: 14 residues. CDR3 nucleotide sequence: TGTGCCACCAGCAGAGGAACCCCGGGGACTGAAGCTTTCTTT. It specifies CATSRGTPGTEAFF.

The chain is built from TRBV7-6 and TRBJ1-1, with D hard to call. CDR1 is SGHVS and CDR2 is FNYEAQ in the germline V gene. Between the trimmed V and J ends, which lost 0 bases and 1 base, there was a span of 6 bases. The CDR3 is 14 amino acids. This CDR3 reads CASSLAPQNTEAFF. In DNA form, the CDR3 reads TGTGCCAGCAGCTTAGCTCCACAGAACACTGAAGCTTTCTTT. The variable domain in full, completed from reference TRBV7-6 and TRBJ1-1, reads GAGVSQSPRYKVTKRGQDVALRCDPISGHVSLYWYRQALGQGPEFLTYFNYEAQQDKSGLPNDRFSAERPEGSISTLTIQRTEQRDSAMYRCASSLAPQNTEAFFGQGTRLTVV.

The chain uses TRBV14 and TRBJ1-1; no clear D. There are 16 residues in the CDR3. Germline CDR1 SGHDN, CDR2 FVKESK. The ends were cut back, 0 bases at V and 6 bases at J, with 17 bases in the middle. Written as DNA, the CDR3 is TGTGCCAGCAGCCAAGATACCCGGCGGAGGTACTCTGAAGCTTTCTTT. This sequence encodes CASSQDTRRRYSEAFF.

The chain links TRBV3-1 (or the pseudogene TRBV3-2) to TRBJ2-5; 11 bases are shared with TRBD1. This CDR3 has 16 residues. J was trimmed by 4 bases and V by 0 bases; bases with no gene match: 4. The V gene's germline CDR1 is LGHDT and CDR2 YNNKEL (reference sequence). This CDR3 is CASSQEDRGLRETQYF. CDR3 bases: TGTGCCAGCAGCCAAGAGGACAGGGGGCTTCGAGAGACCCAGTACTTC.

The V and J genes are TRBV5-4 and TRBJ2-4; 10 nucleotides match TRBD1. Germline CDR1 is SGHNT and CDR2 is YYREEE (reference sequence). The V gene end was trimmed by 4 bases and the J gene end by 6 bases; junction bases not matched to a gene: 13. This CDR3 region has 17 residues. The CDR3 here is CASSRQGAQGTGNIQYF. CDR3 DNA sequence: TGTGCCAGCAGCCGACAGGGGGCGCAGGGGACGGGAAACATTCAGTACTTC.

This chain joins TRBV9 and TRBJ2-1; 9 bases match TRBD2. The V gene's germline CDR1 is SGDLS and CDR2 YYNGEE. The CDR3 contains 18 residues. The trim removed 0 bases at V and 0 bases at J, leaving 7 bases unmatched. The CDR3, as DNA: TGTGCCAGCAGCGTAGGAGGGGCGGGAGGGCCCTCCTACAATGAGCAGTTCTTC. Protein product: CASSVGGAGGPSYNEQFF.

This clone was observed a handful of times. V is TRBV12-3 or TRBV12-4 and J is TRBJ1-1; TRBD1 matches at 9 bases. V lost 4 bases to trimming and J lost 11 bases; unmatched junction nucleotides: 5. This CDR3 contains 12 residues. CDR3 coding DNA: TGTGCCAGCAGTTCATACAGGGGGCCGGCTTTCTTT. Its translation: CASSSYRGPAFF.